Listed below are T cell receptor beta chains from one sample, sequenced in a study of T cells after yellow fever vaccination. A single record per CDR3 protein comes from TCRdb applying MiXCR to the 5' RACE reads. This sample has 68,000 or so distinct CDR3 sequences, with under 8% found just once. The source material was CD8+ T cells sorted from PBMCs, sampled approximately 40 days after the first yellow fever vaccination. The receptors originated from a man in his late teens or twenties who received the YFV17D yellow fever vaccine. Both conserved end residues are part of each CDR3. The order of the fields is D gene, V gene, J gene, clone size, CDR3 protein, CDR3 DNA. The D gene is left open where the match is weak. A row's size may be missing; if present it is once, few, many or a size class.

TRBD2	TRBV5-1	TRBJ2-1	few	CASSFAGLAGVYNEQFF	TGCGCCAGCAGCTTCGCCGGACTAGCGGGGGTTTACAATGAGCAGTTCTTC
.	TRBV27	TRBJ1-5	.	CASSPVYSNQPQHF	TGTGCCAGCAGTCCGGTCTATAGCAATCAGCCCCAGCATTTT
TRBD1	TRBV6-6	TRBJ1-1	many	CATQGGGHTEAFF	TGTGCCACCCAGGGGGGTGGTCACACTGAAGCTTTCTTT
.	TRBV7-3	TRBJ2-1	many	CASSLGGLNEQFF	TGTGCCAGCAGTTTAGGAGGCCTCAATGAGCAGTTCTTC
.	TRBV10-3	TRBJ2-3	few	CAISHYPDGQDGDTQYF	TGTGCCATCAGTCACTACCCAGATGGACAAGACGGGGATACGCAGTATTTT
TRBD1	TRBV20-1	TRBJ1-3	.	CSARDPRGLGNTIYF	TGCAGTGCTAGAGATCCCAGGGGGCTAGGAAACACCATATATTTT
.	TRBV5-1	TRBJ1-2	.	CASGTIGGENGYTF	TGCGCCAGCGGAACCATTGGGGGTGAGAATGGCTACACCTTC
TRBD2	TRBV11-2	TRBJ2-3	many	CASSSPSGGRPYTDTQYF	TGTGCCAGCAGCTCTCCTAGCGGGGGCCGGCCGTACACAGATACGCAGTATTTT
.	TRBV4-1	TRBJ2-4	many	CASSHLVEKNIQYF	TGCGCCAGCAGCCATCTCGTAGAGAAAAACATTCAGTACTTC
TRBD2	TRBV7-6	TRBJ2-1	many	CASSQGTSGSSYNEQFF	TGTGCCAGCAGTCAGGGGACTAGCGGGAGCTCCTACAATGAGCAGTTCTTC